This T cell receptor (beta chain) derives from a study of graft-versus-host responses after intestinal transplantation. For the study at large: Recipients across the board were started on anti-thymocyte globulin induction, then kept on tacrolimus and steroids for approximately three years.

TCRdb keeps only in-frame clones here, not all; method: immunoSEQ multiplex PCR. The repertoire holds over 65,000 clones, with roughly 91% as singletons. Trimming removed 4 bases from V and 4 bases from J, with 5 bases in between. Germline V gene sequence: CDR1 LGHNA, CDR2 YSLEER. This CDR3 is 13 amino acids long. Findings of the study overall: Recipient-marrow GvH clones were detected, some having first appeared in ileum or blood.

Only a few counts were recorded for this clone. What it binds is unknown. The specimen was unstimulated CD4+ T cells sorted from spleen or lymph node cells, collected before intestinal transplant. This receptor was identified in a human donor who received an intestinal transplant. J is TRBJ2-6 and V is TRBV4-3, with a possible D match to TRBD1 (5 bases). The CDR3 DNA is TGCGCCAGCAGCCCAGGGGGGGCCAACGTCCTGACTTTC. Its protein product is CASSPGGANVLTF.